Listed below are T cell receptor beta chains from one sample, sequenced in a study of blood T cell repertoires in COVID-19. Generated by immunoSEQ multiplex PCR, the TCRdb table keeps only in-frame clones and is missing some. The profile shows approximately 350,000 clones, approximately 86% of them singletons. The sequencing input was peripheral blood. Receptors were obtained from a woman aged 60-70 years with COVID-19, enrolled during active disease. CDR3s include the opening cysteine and the closing phenylalanine or tryptophan. The order of the fields is V gene, clone size, D gene, J gene, CDR3 protein, CDR3 DNA. The D gene is left open where the match is weak. Clone size is given for some rows only: seen once, a few or many times, or a class if the clone is expanded.

TRBV6-5	-	TRBD1	TRBJ1-4	CASAGGPGNEKLFF	TGTGCCAGCGCAGGGGGCCCGGGTAATGAAAAACTGTTTTTT
TRBV5-1	few	TRBD2	TRBJ2-1	CASSSIPGLAGENEQFF	TGCGCCAGCAGCTCCATCCCGGGACTAGCGGGGGAGAATGAGCAGTTCTTC
TRBV27	-	-	TRBJ1-1	CASSTAGLTEAFF	TGTGCCAGCAGCACAGCGGGGTTGACTGAAGCTTTCTTT
TRBV11-2	-	-	TRBJ1-4	CASSPGGKLFF	TGTGCCAGCAGCCCGGGTGGAAAACTGTTTTTT
TRBV21-1	-	-	TRBJ1-2	CASSKGGQGIYGYTF	TGTGCCAGCAGCAAAGGGGGACAGGGAATCTATGGCTACACCTTC
TRBV4-1	-	-	TRBJ1-3	CASSQEGLSGNTIYF	TGCGCCAGCAGCCAAGAGGGGCTCTCTGGAAACACCATATATTTT
TRBV7-8	-	-	TRBJ1-2	CASSLDAGNYGYTF	TGTGCCAGCAGCTTAGATGCAGGGAACTATGGCTACACCTTC
TRBV5-1	-	TRBD1	TRBJ2-7	CASSLSTGVSYEQYF	TGCGCCAGCAGCTTGTCTACAGGGGTATCCTACGAGCAGTACTTC
TRBV19	-	-	TRBJ2-7	CASSIAGASSYEQYF	TGTGCCAGTAGTATCGCAGGGGCGAGCTCCTACGAGCAGTACTTC
TRBV9	-	TRBD1	TRBJ2-4	CASSETGGVNIQYF	TGTGCCAGCAGCGAGACAGGGGGCGTGAACATTCAGTACTTC
TRBV27	-	TRBD1	TRBJ1-2	CASSTYRDRIEKNYGYTF	TGTGCCAGCAGTACTTACCGGGACAGGATCGAAAAGAACTATGGCTACACCTTC
TRBV7-9	-	TRBD1	TRBJ1-1	CASSLPTGVGGGTEAFF	TGTGCCAGCAGCTTACCGACAGGGGTCGGGGGAGGCACTGAAGCTTTCTTT
TRBV9	once	-	TRBJ1-1	CASSVVGQGNTEAFF	TGTGCCAGCAGCGTAGTAGGCCAGGGGAACACTGAAGCTTTCTTT
TRBV6-1	-	-	TRBJ1-2	CASSEDRQGRYTF	TGTGCCAGCAGTGAAGACAGACAAGGTCGCTACACCTTC
TRBV7-9	few	-	TRBJ2-2	CASSQKTWGGDTGELFF	TGTGCCAGCAGCCAAAAAACGTGGGGAGGAGACACCGGGGAGCTGTTTTTT
TRBV15	-	-	TRBJ1-2	CATSRDTGSGYTF	TGTGCCACCAGCAGAGATACAGGGTCTGGCTACACCTTC
TRBV20-1	-	-	TRBJ1-1	CSAQRGTEAFF	TGCAGCGCCCAACGGGGGACTGAAGCTTTCTTT
TRBV5-5	-	TRBD1	TRBJ2-1	CASSLAGGAYNEQFF	TGTGCCAGCAGCTTAGCAGGGGGTGCCTACAATGAGCAGTTCTTC
TRBV30	-	-	TRBJ1-1	CAWKPAGPNTEAFF	TGTGCCTGGAAACCCGCGGGGCCGAACACTGAAGCTTTCTTT
TRBV5-1	-	-	TRBJ1-1	CASSSADSGTEAFF	TGCGCCAGCAGCTCAGCGGACAGCGGCACTGAAGCTTTCTTT
TRBV6-5	-	TRBD1	TRBJ2-7	CASSWSTGVDEQYF	TGTGCCAGCAGTTGGTCGACAGGGGTGGACGAGCAGTACTTC
TRBV23-1	-	TRBD2	TRBJ2-1	CASGPLAVRTYEQFF	TGCGCCAGCGGGCCCCTAGCGGTGCGCACCTATGAGCAGTTCTTC
TRBV5-1	-	TRBD1	TRBJ2-5	CASSFQGALGETQYF	TGCGCCAGCAGCTTTCAGGGGGCGCTTGGGGAGACCCAGTACTTC
TRBV6-5	once	TRBD1	TRBJ1-1	CASSPGTGGVTEAFF	TGTGCCAGCAGTCCCGGGACAGGGGGGGTCACTGAAGCTTTCTTT
TRBV4-1	-	TRBD1	TRBJ1-1	CASSTLGQGMNTEAFF	TGCGCCAGCAGCACCCTAGGACAGGGGATGAACACTGAAGCTTTCTTT
TRBV5-1	-	TRBD2	TRBJ2-3	CASSPGTIPTDTQYF	TGCGCCAGCAGCCCCGGGACTATCCCCACAGATACGCAGTATTTT
TRBV19	-	-	TRBJ1-1	CASSIGGGRVEAFF	TGTGCCAGTAGTATAGGGGGAGGACGGGTTGAAGCTTTCTTT
TRBV5-4	-	TRBD1	TRBJ2-2	CASSLTGTGPGELFF	TGTGCCAGCAGCTTGACCGGGACAGGCCCCGGGGAGCTGTTTTTT
TRBV9	-	TRBD1	TRBJ1-4	CASSATGDEKLFF	TGTGCCAGCAGCGCCACAGGGGATGAAAAACTGTTTTTT
TRBV6-5	-	-	TRBJ2-1	CASSQQDTYNEQFF	TGTGCCAGCAGCCAACAGGATACCTACAATGAGCAGTTCTTC
TRBV9	-	-	TRBJ1-2	CASSSGVGYTF	TGTGCCAGCAGCTCAGGGGTTGGCTACACCTTC
TRBV19	-	TRBD2	TRBJ2-2	CASGAGGLIGGELFF	TGTGCCAGTGGGGCGGGGGGCCTGATTGGCGGGGAGCTGTTTTTT
TRBV10-3	-	-	TRBJ2-7	CAISESTVGGLSSYEQYF	TGTGCCATCAGTGAGTCGACGGTGGGCGGGTTGAGCTCCTACGAGCAGTACTTC
TRBV2	-	-	TRBJ1-5	CASSSQLANQPQHF	TGTGCCAGCAGTAGTCAGCTAGCTAATCAGCCCCAGCATTTT
TRBV6-2/TRBV6-3	-	TRBD1	TRBJ1-1	CASSYLGQGRAFF	TGTGCCAGCAGTTACCTCGGACAGGGGCGAGCTTTCTTT
TRBV10-2	-	-	TRBJ2-7	CASSESASQGLIYF	TGCGCCAGCAGTGAGTCGGCCTCCCAGGGGTTAATCTACTTC
TRBV19	-	-	TRBJ2-5	CASSTSGEETQYF	TGTGCCAGTAGCACAAGTGGAGAAGAGACCCAGTACTTC
TRBV6-2/TRBV6-3	-	-	TRBJ1-2	CASSYKDGIYGYTF	TGTGCCAGCAGTTATAAGGACGGGATCTATGGCTACACCTTC
TRBV2	-	-	TRBJ2-7	CASSSQGGEQYF	TGTGCCAGCAGTTCTCAGGGAGGCGAGCAGTACTTC
TRBV7-9	once	TRBD2	TRBJ2-1	CASSSLGGGSYNEQFF	TGTGCCAGCAGCTCCCTGGGGGGGGGCTCCTACAATGAGCAGTTCTTC
TRBV5-4	-	-	TRBJ1-2	CASSHGQQGTNYGYTF	TGTGCCAGCAGCCATGGACAGCAAGGGACTAACTATGGCTACACCTTC
TRBV5-1	-	-	TRBJ1-2	CASSTVQGAGYTF	TGCGCCAGCAGCACGGTACAGGGTGCTGGCTACACCTTC
TRBV27	-	TRBD1	TRBJ2-7	CASSLFGLSGDRADREQYF	TGTGCCAGCAGTTTATTCGGGTTATCTGGCGACAGGGCCGATCGCGAGCAGTACTTC
TRBV27	once	-	TRBJ2-3	CASSSRAWGTDTQYF	TGTGCCAGCAGTTCCAGGGCTTGGGGCACAGATACGCAGTATTTT
TRBV9	few	-	TRBJ1-1	CASSVDAGADETEAFF	TGTGCCAGCAGCGTAGACGCGGGGGCAGATGAAACTGAAGCTTTCTTT
TRBV12-5	-	-	TRBJ1-1	CASGFRQDTEAFF	TGTGCTAGTGGTTTTCGTCAGGACACTGAAGCTTTCTTT
TRBV2	-	TRBD1	TRBJ2-7	CASIRTGNYEQYF	TGTGCCAGCATCAGGACAGGGAACTACGAGCAGTACTTC
TRBV6-5	-	TRBD2	TRBJ2-3	CASTSGLANTDTQYF	TGTGCCAGCACCTCGGGACTAGCGAACACAGATACGCAGTATTTT
TRBV18	-	-	TRBJ1-1	CASSLGGDTEAFF	TGTGCCAGCTCACTAGGGGGTGACACTGAAGCTTTCTTT
TRBV4-1	-	TRBD2	TRBJ2-3	CASSQDHFGTSGGFTDTQYF	TGCGCCAGCAGCCAAGATCATTTCGGGACTAGCGGGGGGTTCACAGATACGCAGTATTTT
TRBV4-1	-	-	TRBJ1-4	CASSQDPRGEREKLFF	TGCGCCAGCAGCCAAGATCCCAGGGGTGAAAGGGAAAAACTGTTTTTT